This T cell receptor (beta chain) was recovered during a study of T cells in Graves' hyperthyroidism and ophthalmopathy. The CDR3 is 14 amino acids. The ends lost 2 bases at V and 7 bases at J; junction bases unmatched: 5. In germline, CDR1 is MDHEN, CDR2 SYDVKM. Amplification yielded TCR beta CDR3 regions, with RNA transcripts as the source. Carried out on the TCR CDR3, a first-round RT-PCR used the HTBI primer set. TCRdb called the multiplex PCR reads again in MiXCR, with one record for every CDR3 protein. Of fewer than 800,000 distinct CDR3 sequences in the sample, 15% to 20% were seen once. The clonotype comes from a man between 18 and 29 years old with Graves' hyperthyroidism. Sequenced sample: blood. The chain has TRBV28 and TRBJ2-7, with 10 bases that match TRBD2. CDR3 residues: CASSLLAGAREQYF. The CDR3, as DNA: TGTGCCAGCAGTTTACTAGCGGGGGCTCGGGAGCAGTACTTC. Full variable domain (outside the CDR3, taken from reference TRBV28 and TRBJ2-7): DVKVTQSSRYLVKRTGEKVFLECVQDMDHENMFWYRQDPGLGLRLIYFSYDVKMKEKGDIPEGYSVSREKKERFSLILESASTNQTSMYLCASSLLAGAREQYFGPGTRLTVT.